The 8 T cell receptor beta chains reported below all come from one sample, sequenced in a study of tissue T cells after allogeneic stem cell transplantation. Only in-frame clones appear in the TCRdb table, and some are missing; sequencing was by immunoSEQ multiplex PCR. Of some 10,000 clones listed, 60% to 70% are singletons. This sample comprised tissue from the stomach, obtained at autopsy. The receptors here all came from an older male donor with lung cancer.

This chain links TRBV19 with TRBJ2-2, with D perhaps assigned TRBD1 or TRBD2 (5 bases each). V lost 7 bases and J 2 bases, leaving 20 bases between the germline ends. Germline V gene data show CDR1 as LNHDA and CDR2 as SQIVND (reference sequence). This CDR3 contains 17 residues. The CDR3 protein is CASKLLGALANTGELFF. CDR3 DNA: TGTGCCAGTAAATTGCTCGGGGCCCTTGCTAACACCGGGGAGCTGTTTTTT.

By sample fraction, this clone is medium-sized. The CDR3 loop reads CASSSKQGNYGYTF. The CDR3 region has the DNA TGCGCCAGCAGCTCCAAACAGGGGAACTATGGCTACACCTTC. The V gene is TRBV5-1, the J gene TRBJ1-2; the match to TRBD1 covers 7 bases. Germline V lookup: CDR1 SGHRS, CDR2 YFSETQ. Trimming at V came to 3 bases and at J to 2 bases, leaving 4 bases not matched to a gene. The CDR3 has 14 residues.

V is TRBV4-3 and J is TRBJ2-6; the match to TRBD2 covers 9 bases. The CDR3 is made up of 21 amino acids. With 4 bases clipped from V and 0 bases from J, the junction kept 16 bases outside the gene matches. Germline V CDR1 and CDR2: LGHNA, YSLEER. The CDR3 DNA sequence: TGCGCCAGCAGCCTTTACCTAGCGGGGCCCACCCCAGGCTCTGGGGCCAACGTCCTGACTTTC. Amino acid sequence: CASSLYLAGPTPGSGANVLTF.

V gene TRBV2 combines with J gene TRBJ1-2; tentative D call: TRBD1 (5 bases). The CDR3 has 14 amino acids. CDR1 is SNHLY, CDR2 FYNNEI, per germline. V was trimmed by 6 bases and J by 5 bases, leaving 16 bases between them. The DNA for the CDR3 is TGTGCCAGCAGGGTACAGGCTGAAAGTTATGGCTACACCTTC. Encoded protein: CASRVQAESYGYTF.

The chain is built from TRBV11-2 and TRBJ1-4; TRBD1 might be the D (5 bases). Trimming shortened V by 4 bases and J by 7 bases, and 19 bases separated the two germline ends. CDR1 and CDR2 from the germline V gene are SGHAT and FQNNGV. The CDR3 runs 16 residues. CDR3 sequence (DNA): TGTGCCAGCAGCTCCCTACCCGGGCGACAGAGTGAAAAACTGTTTTTT. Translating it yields CASSSLPGRQSEKLFF.

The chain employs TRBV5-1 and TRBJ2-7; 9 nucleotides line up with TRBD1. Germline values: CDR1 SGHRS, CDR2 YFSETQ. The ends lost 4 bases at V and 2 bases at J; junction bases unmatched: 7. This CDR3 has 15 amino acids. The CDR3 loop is CASSEGTGQTYEQYF. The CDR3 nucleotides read TGCGCCAGCAGCGAAGGGACAGGGCAAACCTACGAGCAGTACTTC.

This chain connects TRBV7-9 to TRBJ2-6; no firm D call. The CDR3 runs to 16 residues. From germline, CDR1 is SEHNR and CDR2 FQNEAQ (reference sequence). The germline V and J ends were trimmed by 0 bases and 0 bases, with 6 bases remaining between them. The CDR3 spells CASSLAWGSGANVLTF. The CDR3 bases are TGTGCCAGCAGCTTAGCATGGGGCTCTGGGGCCAACGTCCTGACTTTC.

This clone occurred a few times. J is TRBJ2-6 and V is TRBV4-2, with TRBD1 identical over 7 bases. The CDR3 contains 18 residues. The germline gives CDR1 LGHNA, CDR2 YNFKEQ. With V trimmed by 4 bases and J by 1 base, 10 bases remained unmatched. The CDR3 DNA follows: TGTGCCAGCAGCCCCCCGCCGGGACAGATTTCTGGGGCCAACGTCCTGACTTTC. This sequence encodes CASSPPPGQISGANVLTF.